This TCR beta chain was profiled in a study of CD8 T cells in ankylosing spondylitis. This CDR3 has 14 amino acids. Germline-derived CDR1 and CDR2 are SGHRS and YFSETQ. Trimming cost V 2 bases and J 8 bases; bases outside gene matches: 8. Via MiXCR, TCRdb re-called the 5' RACE reads, giving one row per CDR3 protein. The sample contains roughly 130,000 distinct CDR3 sequences, roughly an eighth of which appear only once. For this clonotype: A much larger clone lies one base from this, so it may be a read error.

Sequenced sample: blood, either unsorted or a sorted T cell fraction (not recorded which). J is TRBJ2-3 and V is TRBV5-1; 7 positions agree with TRBD2. The sequence was obtained from a female donor with ankylosing spondylitis or in good health (not recorded which). The CDR3 nucleotides are TGCGCCAGCAGCTTCGGACTAGTAGCAGGTACGCAGTATTTT. Translating it yields CASSFGLVAGTQYF.